The present entry profiles one TCR beta chain with its context. Sequencing used immunoSEQ multiplex PCR; TCRdb keeps in-frame clones, though not all of them. The data hold 35,000 to 45,000 clones, with roughly 90% observed a single time. The junction had 2 bases not matched to a gene; V was cut back by 4 bases and J by 1 base. There are 15 residues in the CDR3. Germline V gives CDR1 MRHNA, CDR2 SNTAGT. The data were taken from a study of T cell changes during pregnancy in multiple sclerosis. Sequenced here: CD8+ T cells from peripheral blood mononuclear cells, sampled in the first trimester of pregnancy. This chain links TRBV6-4 with TRBJ2-5; 11 nucleotides agree with TRBD2. The clonotype was recovered from a female donor with multiple sclerosis, enrolled in a pregnancy study. The CDR3 region is CASSAGTSGQETQYF. The DNA of the CDR3 is TGTGCCAGCAGTGCCGGGACTAGCGGCCAAGAGACCCAGTACTTC.